The entry below gives a single TCR beta chain sequence along with its context. Its specificity is unknown. Germline CDR1 and CDR2: ENHRY and SYGVKD. The trim removed 10 bases at V and 4 bases at J, leaving 8 bases unmatched. CDR3 length equals 14 residues. The record originates from a study of beta chain features in type 1 diabetes. Study-wide points: Although PCR might favor shorter templates, it would do so equally in patients and controls.

As every portion of the isolated RNA was reverse transcribed, the sequencing read expressed TCRB transcripts. Regulatory, naive and central memory T cell samples averaged around 3.6 million reads. Profiled with immunoSEQ multiplex PCR; TCRdb holds only in-frame clones, not every one. There are hundreds of thousands of clones in the sample; about 14% occur only once, and approximately 0.093% lies in the top ten. The source material was naive CD4+ T cells from blood. The TCR sequence derives from a man between 18 and 35 years old in good health. The chain is built from TRBV10-3 and TRBJ1-2; the match to TRBD1 covers 11 bases. In DNA form, the CDR3 reads TGTGCCACGACCGGGACAGGGGGATCCTATGGCTACACCTTC. Its protein product is CATTGTGGSYGYTF.